These 32 T cell receptor beta chains share one sample of origin, sequenced in a study of T-cell memory formation after mild COVID-19. TCRdb analysed the 5' RACE reads with MiXCR anew, one entry per CDR3 protein. This table holds around 370,000 distinct CDR3 sequences, 20% to 25% found once. The sequenced sample was PBMCs or a T cell subset sorted from them (not recorded which). Receptor source: an adult woman who had mild COVID-19 (a few samples of this study predate the infection). Cell type and time point are not known.

The J gene is TRBJ2-3, the V gene TRBV4-1; 11 nucleotides line up with TRBD2. Germline values: CDR1 MGHRA, CDR2 YSYEKL. V shed 4 bases, J shed 1 base, and the junction held 7 bases outside the gene matches. The CDR3 spans 17 residues. The CDR3 loop reads CASSPLSGGAGTDTQYF. The CDR3 coding sequence is TGCGCCAGCAGCCCCCTTAGCGGGGGGGCCGGCACAGATACGCAGTATTTT.

The chain links TRBV6-1 to TRBJ2-3; tentative D call: TRBD2 (5 bases). The V and J ends lost 6 bases and 3 bases respectively, with 16 bases between them. CDR1 is MNHNS and CDR2 is SASEGT in the germline V gene. The CDR3 loop spans 15 amino acids. CDR3 sequence (DNA): TGTGCCAGCAGCCTTGAGGCGGGCCTAACAGATACGCAGTATTTT. Amino acids: CASSLEAGLTDTQYF.

This clonotype was detected a few times. The chain is built from TRBV2 and TRBJ2-3; no clear D. Per the germline V gene, CDR1 is SNHLY and CDR2 is FYNNEI. The CDR3 contains 12 residues. V was trimmed by 7 bases and J by 4 bases, leaving 9 bases between them. CDR3 sequence reads: CASTYQSDTQYF. CDR3 nucleotides: TGTGCCAGCACTTATCAGTCAGATACGCAGTATTTT. The whole variable domain, remainder taken from reference TRBV2 and TRBJ2-3, is EPEVTQTPSHQVTQMGQEVILRCVPISNHLYFYWYRQILGQKVEFLVSFYNNEISEKSEIFDDQFSVERPDGSNFTLKIRSTKLEDSAMYFCASTYQSDTQYFGPGTRLTVL.

This clonotype was found a few times. CDR3 loop: CASSPGGGPPLHF. The CDR3 DNA follows: TGTGCCAGCAGCCCCGGGGGGGGGCCACCCCTCCACTTT. The chain combines TRBV7-9 with TRBJ1-6, with a possible D match to TRBD1 (6 bases). This CDR3 region has 13 residues. V was shortened by 5 bases and J by 11 bases, with 13 bases between the two germline ends. Germline V gives CDR1 SEHNR, CDR2 FQNEAQ (reference sequence).

This clonotype came up a few times. The gene calls are TRBV25-1 and TRBJ1-4; no definite D call. Trimming shortened V by 2 bases and J by 2 bases, and 6 bases separated the two germline ends. Germline CDR1 MGHDK, CDR2 SYGVNS. CDR3 length equals 14 residues. The CDR3 bases are TGTGCCAGCAGTGAACCAGCTACTAATGAAAAACTGTTTTTT. The encoded protein is CASSEPATNEKLFF.

The CDR3 here is CASSPAHEGYGYTF. The CDR3 DNA reads as TGTGCCAGCTCACCAGCTCATGAGGGCTATGGCTACACCTTC. This chain joins TRBV18 and TRBJ1-2; no definite D call. Between the trimmed V and J ends, which lost 2 bases and 4 bases, there was a span of 11 bases. Germline V gene data show CDR1 as KGHSH and CDR2 as LQKENI. The CDR3 covers 14 residues.

V is TRBV3-1 and J is TRBJ1-2; D call uncertain. CDR1 is LGHDT and CDR2 is YNNKEL in the germline V gene (reference sequence). This CDR3 region has 13 residues. V shed 0 bases and J shed 2 bases, with 4 bases lying between them. The CDR3 here is CASSQDLNYGYTF. CDR3 DNA: TGTGCCAGCAGCCAAGATCTCAACTATGGCTACACCTTC.

The V call is TRBV11-2, the J call TRBJ2-2, with D perhaps given as TRBD1 or TRBD2 (5 bases each). V was pared by 2 bases and J by 9 bases, with 10 bases between. The germline gives CDR1 SGHAT, CDR2 FQNNGV. The CDR3 extends over 13 amino acids. CDR3: CASSLSGGWELFF. The CDR3 region has the DNA TGTGCCAGCAGCTTAAGTGGGGGTTGGGAGCTGTTTTTT.

There are a few counts of this clonotype. The chain combines TRBV10-3 with TRBJ1-1; D ambiguous. Deletions cut 3 bases from V and 4 bases from J, with 15 bases between. This CDR3 contains 15 residues. Germline assignment: CDR1 ENHRY and CDR2 SYGVKD. This CDR3 reads CAISEAWGSSTEAFF. CDR3 nucleotide sequence: TGTGCCATCAGTGAAGCTTGGGGATCCTCCACTGAAGCTTTCTTT.

This clonotype was picked up a small number of times. The J gene is TRBJ1-2, the V gene TRBV4-1, with D perhaps matching TRBD1 (6 bases). V lost 2 bases, J lost 11 bases, and 15 bases lay in between. This CDR3 contains 13 residues. In germline, CDR1 is MGHRA, CDR2 YSYEKL. CDR3 nucleotides: TGCGCCAGCAGCCAAAAAAGGGGGGGGACTTACACCTTC. Its protein is CASSQKRGGTYTF.

This clonotype has just a few counts. The rearrangement uses TRBV29-1 and TRBJ2-7; D call uncertain. V lost 5 bases to trimming and J lost 2 bases, with 7 bases between them. The CDR3 spans 11 residues. Per the germline V gene, CDR1 is SQVTM and CDR2 is ANQGSEA. Here the CDR3 DNA reads TGCAGCGTTTGGAGCGCCTACGAGCAGTACTTC. It codes for CSVWSAYEQYF.

This clonotype has just a few counts. This chain uses TRBV27 with TRBJ2-3; D might be TRBD2 (6 bases). Germline assignment: CDR1 MNHEY and CDR2 SMNVEV (reference sequence). CDR3 length: 15 amino acids. Trimming removed 3 bases from V and 0 bases from J, with 10 bases in between. Here the CDR3 DNA reads TGTGCCAGCAGTTTTTACGGGGGAAGCACAGATACGCAGTATTTT. The encoded protein is CASSFYGGSTDTQYF.

The CDR3 bases are TGCGCCAGCGGCTGGACTAGCGGGAGGGCCGATGAGCAGTTCTTC. Protein product: CASGWTSGRADEQFF. V is TRBV5-1 and J is TRBJ2-1; TRBD2 matches 15 bases. CDR1 and CDR2 from the germline V gene are SGHRS and YFSETQ. Losses at the gene ends were 7 bases for V and 8 bases for J; bases not matched to a gene: 7. CDR3 length: 15 amino acids.

This clonotype was observed many times. The rearrangement joins TRBV27 to TRBJ1-5; the D is unclear. Trimming pared 2 bases from V and 4 bases from J, leaving 6 bases between. From germline, CDR1 is MNHEY and CDR2 SMNVEV (reference sequence). This CDR3 spans 13 amino acids. The CDR3 loop is CASSLRENQPQHF. CDR3 sequence (DNA): TGTGCCAGCAGTTTAAGGGAGAATCAGCCCCAGCATTTT.

The chain joins TRBV12-3 or TRBV12-4 to TRBJ2-5; no clear D gene. Between the trimmed V and J ends, which lost 3 bases and 5 bases, there was a span of 7 bases. The CDR3 spans 12 residues. Here the CDR3 reads CASSFTAETQYF. DNA for the CDR3: TGTGCCAGCAGTTTTACGGCGGAGACCCAGTACTTC.

The chain carries TRBV29-1 and TRBJ2-1; 9 bases match TRBD1. The germline V gene has CDR1 SQVTM and CDR2 ANQGSEA. J gave up 7 bases and V 0 bases, and 7 bases lay outside the gene matches. This CDR3 contains 15 residues. The CDR3 loop is CSVEEHKDRGNEQFF. DNA for the CDR3: TGCAGCGTTGAAGAGCATAAGGACAGGGGAAATGAGCAGTTCTTC.

This clonotype was seen more than once but under ten times. This chain joins TRBV2 and TRBJ1-2, with 7 positions matching TRBD1. Germline lookup yields CDR1 SNHLY and CDR2 FYNNEI. The V and J ends lost 6 bases and 4 bases, in that order; junction bases with no gene match: 2. The length of the CDR3 is 12 residues. This CDR3 reads CASRNRGYGYTF. In nucleotides, the CDR3 is TGTGCCAGCAGGAACAGGGGCTATGGCTACACCTTC.

The V and J genes are TRBV24-1 and TRBJ2-3; TRBD2 matches at 12 bases. Germline CDR1 reads KGHDR; CDR2 reads SFDVKD. The CDR3 extends over 15 amino acids. Trimming removed 9 bases from V and 11 bases from J; junction bases left unmatched: 14. The CDR3 sequence is CATGTSGRSQEVQYF. The CDR3 coding sequence is TGTGCCACCGGAACTAGCGGGAGGTCGCAAGAGGTGCAGTATTTT.

The gene calls are TRBV20-1 and TRBJ2-7, with D hard to call. The CDR3 totals 12 residues. From germline, CDR1 is DFQATT and CDR2 SNEGSKA (reference sequence). Deletions cut 4 bases from V and 5 bases from J, with 12 bases between. Written as DNA, the CDR3 is TGCAGTGCTACCGACCCGGGCCACGAGCAGTACTTC. It specifies CSATDPGHEQYF.

The gene calls are TRBV5-1 and TRBJ1-5, with D perhaps TRBD1 (6 bases). V gave up 0 bases and J gave up 4 bases, with 11 bases separating them. Looked up from germline, CDR1 is SGHRS and CDR2 is YFSETQ. CDR3 length equals 15 residues. CDR3 residues: CASSLGVRGNQPQHF. CDR3 nucleotides: TGCGCCAGCAGCTTGGGGGTCAGGGGAAATCAGCCCCAGCATTTT.

This clonotype was seen more than once but under ten times. The chain has TRBV6-6 and TRBJ2-3, with 7 bases matching TRBD2. V trimming: 4 bases; J trimming: 5 bases; junction bases outside the gene matches: 6. This CDR3 is 14 amino acids long. The germline gives CDR1 MNHNY, CDR2 SVGAGI (reference sequence). The CDR3 sequence is CASSWEGPGDTQYF. As DNA, the CDR3 is TGTGCCAGCAGTTGGGAGGGGCCTGGAGATACGCAGTATTTT.

This chain joins TRBV5-6 and TRBJ1-1; TRBD1 is a possible D gene (5 bases). CDR3 length: 14 residues. The germline V gene encodes CDR1 SGHDT and CDR2 YYEEEE. Between the trimmed V and J ends, which lost 0 bases and 7 bases, there was a span of 13 bases. CDR3 sequence (DNA): TGTGCCAGCAGCTTGGCCCCCTCGGGGGGTGAAGCTTTCTTT. Translating it yields CASSLAPSGGEAFF.

This clonotype was picked up a small number of times. This chain joins TRBV7-2 and TRBJ2-3, with D perhaps matching TRBD2 (6 bases). V was cut by 1 base and J by 0 bases, with 11 bases left in between. Germline CDR1 SGHTA, CDR2 FQGNSA. This CDR3 region has 16 residues. The CDR3: CASSLEGLPSTDTQYF. DNA for the CDR3: TGTGCCAGCAGCTTAGAGGGACTTCCTAGCACAGATACGCAGTATTTT.

This clonotype was found a few times. V is TRBV12-3 or TRBV12-4 and J is TRBJ1-5; 7 positions agree with TRBD1. The CDR3 loop spans 16 amino acids. The junction had 6 bases not matched to a gene; V was cut back by 2 bases and J by 2 bases. CDR3 bases: TGTGCCAGCAGTTTAAGGTGGCAGGGGGGCAATCAGCCCCAGCATTTT. Translation: CASSLRWQGGNQPQHF.

This clonotype was seen a few times. The chain uses TRBV6-1 and TRBJ1-1, with D tentatively TRBD1 (5 bases). Germline CDR1 reads MNHNS; CDR2 reads SASEGT. This CDR3 has 15 amino acids. The V and J ends lost 6 bases and 3 bases respectively, with 17 bases between them. CDR3 protein: CASRVLQGMDTEAFF. CDR3 nucleotides: TGTGCCAGCAGGGTACTTCAGGGAATGGACACTGAAGCTTTCTTT.

A few counts support this clonotype. The chain carries TRBV24-1 and TRBJ1-5; D not certain. This CDR3 is 17 amino acids long. The V gene's germline CDR1 is KGHDR and CDR2 SFDVKD. Trimming took off 3 bases at V and 0 bases at J, with 14 bases between the two ends. In nucleotides, the CDR3 is TGTGCCACCAGTGATCGCCTAAGCACAAATAGCAATCAGCCCCAGCATTTT. The encoded protein is CATSDRLSTNSNQPQHF.

At least ten counts were recorded for this clonotype. V usage is TRBV4-3 and J usage is TRBJ2-7; 8 nucleotides line up with TRBD1. V lost 3 bases, J lost 0 bases, and 10 bases stayed unmatched. There are 17 residues in the CDR3. Germline values: CDR1 LGHNA, CDR2 YSLEER. The CDR3 DNA follows: TGCGCCAGCAGCCACTATCCCGCCGGGACAGGCTCCTACGAGCAGTACTTC. It encodes CASSHYPAGTGSYEQYF.

The chain uses TRBV7-9 and TRBJ1-1; D call uncertain. V lost 1 base to trimming and J lost 1 base, with 10 bases between them. Germline V CDR1 and CDR2: SEHNR, FQNEAQ (reference sequence). The CDR3 has 15 residues. CDR3 DNA sequence: TGTGCCAGCAGCTTAGATCTGCGCCGGAACACTGAAGCTTTCTTT. Residues: CASSLDLRRNTEAFF.

This clonotype has a handful of counts. V and J are TRBV2 and TRBJ2-6; 7 positions agree with TRBD1. Germline values: CDR1 SNHLY, CDR2 FYNNEI. The V and J ends lost 5 bases and 2 bases, in that order; junction bases with no gene match: 3. The CDR3 extends over 15 amino acids. In DNA form, the CDR3 reads TGTGCCAGCAGTCAAGGGGGCGCTGGGGCCAACGTCCTGACTTTC. Its protein product is CASSQGGAGANVLTF.

The genes are TRBV20-1 and TRBJ2-3; 7 bases line up with TRBD2. Germline-derived CDR1 and CDR2 are DFQATT and SNEGSKA (reference sequence). J gave up 2 bases and V 7 bases, and 3 bases lay outside the gene matches. This CDR3 has 12 amino acids. CDR3 region: CSVRGDTDTQYF. In nucleotides, the CDR3 is TGCAGTGTTCGGGGGGACACAGATACGCAGTATTTT.

V and J are TRBV12-3 or TRBV12-4 and TRBJ2-5, with 10 bases lining up with TRBD2. V was pared by 5 bases and J by 0 bases, with 18 bases of the junction left unmatched. The CDR3 sequence is 20 residues long. As DNA, the CDR3 is TGTGCCAGCAGTCCACCCCCACCGGGTTTAGCGGGGGGTTACCAAGAGACCCAGTACTTC. Translation gives CASSPPPPGLAGGYQETQYF.

This sequence joins TRBV24-1 and TRBJ2-6, with unresolved D. The CDR3 consists of 18 residues. Trimming removed 0 bases from V and 0 bases from J, with 11 bases in between. Germline values: CDR1 KGHDR, CDR2 SFDVKD. CDR3 amino acids: CATSDLQAGASGANVLTF. The CDR3 coding sequence is TGTGCCACCAGTGATTTGCAGGCAGGTGCCTCTGGGGCCAACGTCCTGACTTTC.